The rows below give T cell receptor beta chains drawn from one sample of a study of T-cell memory formation after mild COVID-19. Using its own MiXCR run on the 5' RACE reads, TCRdb lists one record per CDR3 protein. The data show 300,000 to 400,000 distinct CDR3 sequences, with around 27% seen just once and less than 15% held by the top ten. Input material: PBMCs or a T cell subset sorted from them (not recorded which). The receptors were gathered from an adult woman who had mild COVID-19 (a few samples of this study predate the infection). Cell type and time point are not known. CDR3s include the opening cysteine and the closing phenylalanine or tryptophan. A D gene is named only where the DNA matches it firmly. Size is omitted from some rows. Given values are once, few, many or a class for expanded clones.

D: NA
V: TRBV12-3/TRBV12-4
length: 12
size: few
J: TRBJ1-1
DNA: TGTGCCAGCAGCCGGGCCCTGGATGAAGCTTTCTTT
CDR3: CASSRALDEAFF

D: TRBD1
V: TRBV29-1
length: 13
size: NA
J: TRBJ1-5
DNA: TGCAGCGTTGGCCAGGGGGCGGGTCAGCCCCAGCATTTT
CDR3: CSVGQGAGQPQHF

D: NA
V: TRBV7-6
length: 14
size: NA
J: TRBJ1-2
DNA: TGTGCCAGCAGCCAAGGGCCACAGGGCTATGGCTACACCTTC
CDR3: CASSQGPQGYGYTF

D: NA
V: TRBV5-1
length: 15
size: NA
J: TRBJ1-1
DNA: TGCGCCAGCAGCTTCAGACAGGATTCGAACACTGAAGCTTTCTTT
CDR3: CASSFRQDSNTEAFF

D: NA
V: TRBV5-6
length: 15
size: NA
J: TRBJ2-7
DNA: TGTGCCAGCAGCTTGAGTCCCAGGGATTCCTACGAGCAGTACTTC
CDR3: CASSLSPRDSYEQYF

D: NA
V: TRBV20-1
length: 14
size: NA
J: TRBJ1-5
DNA: TGCAGTGCTCGGTTTTCCGGTTTGGGTCAGCCCCAGCATTTT
CDR3: CSARFSGLGQPQHF

D: TRBD2
V: TRBV29-1
length: 12
size: NA
J: TRBJ2-1
DNA: TGCAGCGTTGGGGAGGGCCGTAATGAGCAGTTCTTC
CDR3: CSVGEGRNEQFF

D: TRBD1
V: TRBV27
length: 18
size: NA
J: TRBJ1-2
DNA: TGTGCCAGCAGTTTAGGGAGACAGGGCATGTTGATTAACTATGGCTACACCTTC
CDR3: CASSLGRQGMLINYGYTF

D: NA
V: TRBV10-3
length: 11
size: NA
J: TRBJ2-1
DNA: TGTGCCATCAGTGATGGCAGTGAGCAGTTCTTC
CDR3: CAISDGSEQFF

D: NA
V: TRBV5-1
length: 14
size: few
J: TRBJ1-2
DNA: TGCGCCAGCAGGCTGACAGGAGAGAACTATGGCTACACCTTC
CDR3: CASRLTGENYGYTF

D: TRBD2
V: TRBV6-5
length: 15
size: few
J: TRBJ2-7
DNA: TGTGCCAGCAGTTACGGTGGTAGCGGGGCTTACGAGCAGTACTTC
CDR3: CASSYGGSGAYEQYF

D: NA
V: TRBV24-1
length: 17
size: NA
J: TRBJ2-5
DNA: TGTGCCACCAGTGACCGCCCGCGAAGCGTGGGGCCAGAGACCCAGTACTTC
CDR3: CATSDRPRSVGPETQYF

D: TRBD1
V: TRBV2
length: 16
size: NA
J: TRBJ2-5
DNA: TGTGCCAGCAGAGACATCGGACAGGGGTGGTTGGAGACCCAGTACTTC
CDR3: CASRDIGQGWLETQYF

D: TRBD2
V: TRBV7-2
length: 18
size: NA
J: TRBJ2-1
DNA: TGTGCCAGCAGCCCGACTAGCGGGAGTCAGGGCTCCTACAATGAGCAGTTCTTC
CDR3: CASSPTSGSQGSYNEQFF

D: NA
V: TRBV6-5
length: 13
size: NA
J: TRBJ2-2
DNA: TGTGCCAGCAGTTACGAGCCGCTCGGGGAGCTGTTTTTT
CDR3: CASSYEPLGELFF

D: NA
V: TRBV4-3
length: 14
size: NA
J: TRBJ1-6
DNA: TGCGCCAGCAGCCAAGAAGGTAGCCAGTCACCCCTCCACTTT
CDR3: CASSQEGSQSPLHF

D: NA
V: TRBV5-6
length: 14
size: NA
J: TRBJ2-5
DNA: TGTGCCAGCAGCTTCCCCCAGGAGGAAGAGACCCAGTACTTC
CDR3: CASSFPQEEETQYF

D: TRBD1
V: TRBV7-6
length: 14
size: NA
J: TRBJ2-7
DNA: TGTGCCAGCAGCCGTACGACAGGGCAATACGAGCAGTACTTC
CDR3: CASSRTTGQYEQYF

D: TRBD1
V: TRBV29-1
length: 14
size: few
J: TRBJ2-7
DNA: TGCAGCGTGAGTCCTGGGACAGGGGTAGGGGAGCAGTACTTC
CDR3: CSVSPGTGVGEQYF

D: NA
V: TRBV2
length: 15
size: few
J: TRBJ2-1
DNA: TGTGCCAGCAGTGAAGGGAGGGGGTACAGCAATGAGCAGTTCTTC
CDR3: CASSEGRGYSNEQFF